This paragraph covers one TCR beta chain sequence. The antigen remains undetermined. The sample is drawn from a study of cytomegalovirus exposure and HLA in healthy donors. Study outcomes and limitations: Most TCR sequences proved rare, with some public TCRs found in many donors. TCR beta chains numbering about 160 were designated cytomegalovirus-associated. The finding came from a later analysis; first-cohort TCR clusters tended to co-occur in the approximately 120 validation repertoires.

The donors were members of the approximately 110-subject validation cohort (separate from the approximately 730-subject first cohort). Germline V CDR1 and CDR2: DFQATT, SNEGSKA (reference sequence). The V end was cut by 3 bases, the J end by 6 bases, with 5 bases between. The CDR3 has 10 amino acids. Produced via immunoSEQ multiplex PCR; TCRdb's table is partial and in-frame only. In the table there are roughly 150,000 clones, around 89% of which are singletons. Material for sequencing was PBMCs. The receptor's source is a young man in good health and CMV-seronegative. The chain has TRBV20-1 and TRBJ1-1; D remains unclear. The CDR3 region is CSARAPEAFF. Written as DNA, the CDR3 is TGCAGTGCTAGGGCCCCTGAAGCTTTCTTT.